The text below deals with one T cell receptor (beta chain). Its specificity is unknown. Germline-derived CDR1 and CDR2 are SNHLY and FYNNEI. This CDR3 is 15 amino acids long. Unmatched junction bases numbered 4, after V lost 3 bases and J lost 5 bases. Isolated RNA was reverse transcribed in full, so expressed TCRB transcripts were sequenced. The table came from immunoSEQ multiplex PCR; TCRdb's copy has only in-frame clones and leaves some out. The sample contains about 340,000 clones, roughly 8.8% of which appear only once. This sample is part of a study of beta chain features in type 1 diabetes. General study findings and limits: HLA influence on TCRB rearrangement stayed unresolved here. People with Type 1 diabetes carried modestly yet significantly shorter TCRB CDR3s in all four CD4+ subsets.

The chain employs TRBV2 and TRBJ1-6; TRBD1 matches 7 bases. The origin of this receptor is a man aged 30 to 45 with type 1 diabetes. The sample consisted of central memory CD4+ T cells from blood. This CDR3 is CASSDGDSNNSPLHF. CDR3 bases: TGTGCCAGCAGTGACGGGGACAGTAATAATTCACCCCTCCACTTT.